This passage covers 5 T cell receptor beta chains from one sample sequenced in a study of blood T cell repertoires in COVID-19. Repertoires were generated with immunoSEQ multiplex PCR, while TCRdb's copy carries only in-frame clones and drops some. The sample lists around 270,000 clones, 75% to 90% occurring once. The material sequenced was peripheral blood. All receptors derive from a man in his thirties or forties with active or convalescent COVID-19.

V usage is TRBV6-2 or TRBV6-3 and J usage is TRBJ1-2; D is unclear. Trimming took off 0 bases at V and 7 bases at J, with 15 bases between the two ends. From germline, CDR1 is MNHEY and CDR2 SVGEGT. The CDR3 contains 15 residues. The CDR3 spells CASSYSQSEAFGYTF. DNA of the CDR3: TGTGCCAGCAGTTACTCCCAGTCCGAGGCGTTTGGCTACACCTTC.

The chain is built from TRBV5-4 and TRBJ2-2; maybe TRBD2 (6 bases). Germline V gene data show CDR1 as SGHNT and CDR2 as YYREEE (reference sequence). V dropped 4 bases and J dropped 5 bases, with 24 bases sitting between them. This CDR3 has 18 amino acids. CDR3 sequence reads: CASSLLSSGGSRTGELFF. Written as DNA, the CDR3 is TGTGCCAGCAGCCTCCTTTCATCCGGGGGATCTCGGACCGGGGAGCTGTTTTTT.

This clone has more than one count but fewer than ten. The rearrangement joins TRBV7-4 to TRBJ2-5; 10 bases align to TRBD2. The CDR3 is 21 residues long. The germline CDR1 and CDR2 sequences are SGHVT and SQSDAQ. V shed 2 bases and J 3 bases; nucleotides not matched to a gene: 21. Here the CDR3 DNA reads TGTGCCAGCAGCTTATGGTGGTCGGTAGAGCGGGGGGGGACTCCCAAAGAGACCCAGTACTTC. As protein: CASSLWWSVERGGTPKETQYF.

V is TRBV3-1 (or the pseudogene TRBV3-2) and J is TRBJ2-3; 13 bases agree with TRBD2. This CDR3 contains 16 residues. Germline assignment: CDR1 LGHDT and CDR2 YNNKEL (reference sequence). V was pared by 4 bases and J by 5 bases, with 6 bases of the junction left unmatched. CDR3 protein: CASSPFGLAGVDTQYF. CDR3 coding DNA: TGTGCCAGCAGCCCTTTTGGACTAGCGGGGGTAGATACGCAGTATTTT.

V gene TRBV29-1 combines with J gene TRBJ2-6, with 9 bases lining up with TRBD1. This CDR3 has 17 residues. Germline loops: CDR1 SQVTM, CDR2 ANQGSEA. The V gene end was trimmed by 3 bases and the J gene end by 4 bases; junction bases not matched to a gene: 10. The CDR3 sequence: CSVESGTGNSGANVLTF. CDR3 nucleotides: TGCAGCGTTGAGTCCGGGACAGGGAACTCCGGGGCCAACGTCCTGACTTTC.